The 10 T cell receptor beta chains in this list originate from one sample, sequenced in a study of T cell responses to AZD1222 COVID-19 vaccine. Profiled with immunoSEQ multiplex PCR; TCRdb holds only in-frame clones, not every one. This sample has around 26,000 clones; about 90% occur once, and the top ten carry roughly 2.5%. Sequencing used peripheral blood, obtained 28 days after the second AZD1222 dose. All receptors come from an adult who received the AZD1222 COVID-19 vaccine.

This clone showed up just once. This CDR3 is CASSGGGEAEAFF. The CDR3 DNA reads as TGTGCCAGCAGCGGGGGGGGCGAGGCTGAAGCTTTCTTT. The genes are TRBV5-4 and TRBJ1-1, with a weak D call TRBD1 (6 bases). V dropped 4 bases and J dropped 6 bases, with 13 bases sitting between them. The CDR3 extends over 13 amino acids. Germline CDR1 is SGHNT and CDR2 is YYREEE (reference sequence). Full variable domain (rest looked up from reference TRBV5-4 and TRBJ1-1): ETGVTQSPTHLIKTRGQQVTLRCSSQSGHNTVSWYQQALGQGPQFIFQYYREEENGRGNFPPRFSGLQFPNYSSELNVNALELDDSALYLCASSGGGEAEAFFGQGTRLTVV.

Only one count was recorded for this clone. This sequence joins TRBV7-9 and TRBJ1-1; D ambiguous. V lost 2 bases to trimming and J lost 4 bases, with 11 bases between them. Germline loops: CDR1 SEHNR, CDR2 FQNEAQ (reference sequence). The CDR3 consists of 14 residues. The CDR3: CASSLQSKRTEAFF. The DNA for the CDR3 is TGTGCCAGCAGCTTACAATCGAAACGCACTGAAGCTTTCTTT.

CDR3 coding DNA: TGCAGCGTATTCCCCTCTGGGGCCAACGTCCTGACTTTC. It yields the protein CSVFPSGANVLTF. V is TRBV29-1 and J is TRBJ2-6; D gene unclear. Per the germline V gene, CDR1 is SQVTM and CDR2 is ANQGSEA. V was trimmed by 6 bases and J by 0 bases, leaving 6 bases between them. This CDR3 spans 13 amino acids.

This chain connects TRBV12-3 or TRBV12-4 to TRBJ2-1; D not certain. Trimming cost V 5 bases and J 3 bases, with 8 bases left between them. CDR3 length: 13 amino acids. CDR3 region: CASSRQSYNEQFF. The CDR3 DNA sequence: TGTGCCAGCAGTAGGCAGAGCTACAATGAGCAGTTCTTC.

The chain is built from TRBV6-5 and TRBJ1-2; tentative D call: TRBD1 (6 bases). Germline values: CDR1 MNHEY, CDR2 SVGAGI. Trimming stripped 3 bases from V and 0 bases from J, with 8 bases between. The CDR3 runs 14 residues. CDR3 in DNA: TGTGCCAGCAGTTATAGGGGGACTAACTATGGCTACACCTTC. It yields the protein CASSYRGTNYGYTF.

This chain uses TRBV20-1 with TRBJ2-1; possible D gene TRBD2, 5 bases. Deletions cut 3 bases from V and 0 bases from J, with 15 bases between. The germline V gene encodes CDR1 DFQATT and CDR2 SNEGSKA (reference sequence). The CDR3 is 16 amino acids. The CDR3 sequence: CSASSRMDSSYNEQFF. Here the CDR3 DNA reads TGCAGTGCTAGTTCTCGGATGGACTCCTCCTACAATGAGCAGTTCTTC.

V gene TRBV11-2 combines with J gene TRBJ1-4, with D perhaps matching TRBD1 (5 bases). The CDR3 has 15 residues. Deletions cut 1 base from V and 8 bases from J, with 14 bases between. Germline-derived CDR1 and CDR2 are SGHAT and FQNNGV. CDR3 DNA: TGTGCCAGCAGCTTAGGGGACGCGAGAATCGAAAAACTGTTTTTT. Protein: CASSLGDARIEKLFF.

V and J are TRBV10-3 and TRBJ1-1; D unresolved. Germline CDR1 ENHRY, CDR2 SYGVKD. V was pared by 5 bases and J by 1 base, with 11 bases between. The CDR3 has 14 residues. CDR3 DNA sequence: TGTGCCATCAGTTCCGGAGAACCGAACACTGAAGCTTTCTTT. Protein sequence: CAISSGEPNTEAFF.

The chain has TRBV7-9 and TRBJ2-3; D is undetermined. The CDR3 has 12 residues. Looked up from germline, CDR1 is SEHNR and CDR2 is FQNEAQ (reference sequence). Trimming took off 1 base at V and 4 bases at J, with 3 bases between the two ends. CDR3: CASSLDADTQYF. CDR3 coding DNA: TGTGCCAGCAGCTTAGATGCAGATACGCAGTATTTT.

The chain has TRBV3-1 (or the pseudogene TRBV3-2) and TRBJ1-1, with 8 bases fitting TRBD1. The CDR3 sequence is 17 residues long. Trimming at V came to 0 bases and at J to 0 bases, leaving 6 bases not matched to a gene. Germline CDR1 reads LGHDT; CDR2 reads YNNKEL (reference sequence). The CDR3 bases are TGTGCCAGCAGCCAAGAGTTGGCAGGGGGCTTGAACACTGAAGCTTTCTTT. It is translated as CASSQELAGGLNTEAFF.